The T cell receptor beta chain described here comes from a study of T cells in Graves' hyperthyroidism and ophthalmopathy. Whole-study results and caveats: Most thyroid clonotypes that were expanded above 0.001 also turned up in blood. For ophthalmopathy, model prediction preceded onset by a median about six months. Researchers report that a 13 V-J model separated ophthalmopathy from stable hyperthyroidism.

This clonotype occurred many times. Its matching antigen is unknown. Amplification yielded TCR beta CDR3 regions, with RNA transcripts as the source. The study used the HTBI primer set for a first-round RT-PCR of the TCR CDR3. A single record per CDR3 protein comes from TCRdb applying MiXCR to the multiplex PCR reads. The table has roughly 800,000 distinct CDR3 sequences, 35% to 45% seen once. Newly diagnosed patients aged 18 to 65 had hyperthyroidism of under 2 months' duration. Trimming left V 7 bases short and J 1 base short, with 13 bases between. CDR3 size: 14 residues. Germline loops: CDR1 LNHDA, CDR2 SQIVND (reference sequence).

This clonotype was sampled from a man younger than 35 with Graves' hyperthyroidism. The specimen was blood. The chain uses TRBV19 and TRBJ1-1; a possible D gene is TRBD1 (5 bases). CDR3 bases: TGTGCCAGTAACCGCCCTGGGGGGAACACTGAAGCTTTCTTT. Translated, it gives CASNRPGGNTEAFF.